This record covers a single TCR beta chain. This entry belongs to a study of Ad26.COV2.S vaccination and SARS-CoV-2 variants. This sample's treatment: 15 to 20 received Ad26.COV2.S at low or high dose, single or two shots; about 5 received placebo; per-sample allocation not given. Specimen acquisition occurred on day 63 following the initial vaccine or placebo injection. Ad26.COV2.S expressed prefusion-stabilized spike from the original Wuhan strain. Clones were sequenced by immunoSEQ multiplex PCR, and TCRdb holds only the in-frame ones, with some missing. Found here are 350,000 to 550,000 clones, 75% to 90% of them singletons; the top ten hold about 2.5%. Germline-derived CDR1 and CDR2 are SGHTA and FQGNSA. Trimming took 0 bases from V and 6 from J; bases not matched to a gene: 3. The CDR3 sequence is 16 residues long.

The chain recombines TRBV7-2 with TRBJ1-6; 9 nucleotides match TRBD1. The material was peripheral blood, obtained in a trial of Ad26.COV2.S vaccine versus placebo. This sequence originates from a person aged 18 to 65 who received the Ad26.COV2.S COVID-19 vaccine or a placebo. CDR3 sequence (DNA): TGTGCCAGCAGCTTAGCACCGGGACAGGGTAATTCACCCCTCCACTTT. Translation: CASSLAPGQGNSPLHF.